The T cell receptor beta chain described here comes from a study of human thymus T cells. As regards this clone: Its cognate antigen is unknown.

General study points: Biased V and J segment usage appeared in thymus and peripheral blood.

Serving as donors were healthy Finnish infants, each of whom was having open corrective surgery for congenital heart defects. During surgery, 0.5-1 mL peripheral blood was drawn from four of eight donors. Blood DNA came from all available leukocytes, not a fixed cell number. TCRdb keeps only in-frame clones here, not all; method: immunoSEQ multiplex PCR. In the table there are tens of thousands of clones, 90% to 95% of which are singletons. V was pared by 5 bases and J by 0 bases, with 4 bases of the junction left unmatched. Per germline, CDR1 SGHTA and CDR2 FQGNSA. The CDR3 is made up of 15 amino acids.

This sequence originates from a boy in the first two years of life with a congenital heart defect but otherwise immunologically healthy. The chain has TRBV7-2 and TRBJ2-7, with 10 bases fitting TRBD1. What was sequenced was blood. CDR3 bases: TGTGCCAGCAGCCATAGGACAGGGGGCTCCTACGAGCAGTACTTC. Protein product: CASSHRTGGSYEQYF.